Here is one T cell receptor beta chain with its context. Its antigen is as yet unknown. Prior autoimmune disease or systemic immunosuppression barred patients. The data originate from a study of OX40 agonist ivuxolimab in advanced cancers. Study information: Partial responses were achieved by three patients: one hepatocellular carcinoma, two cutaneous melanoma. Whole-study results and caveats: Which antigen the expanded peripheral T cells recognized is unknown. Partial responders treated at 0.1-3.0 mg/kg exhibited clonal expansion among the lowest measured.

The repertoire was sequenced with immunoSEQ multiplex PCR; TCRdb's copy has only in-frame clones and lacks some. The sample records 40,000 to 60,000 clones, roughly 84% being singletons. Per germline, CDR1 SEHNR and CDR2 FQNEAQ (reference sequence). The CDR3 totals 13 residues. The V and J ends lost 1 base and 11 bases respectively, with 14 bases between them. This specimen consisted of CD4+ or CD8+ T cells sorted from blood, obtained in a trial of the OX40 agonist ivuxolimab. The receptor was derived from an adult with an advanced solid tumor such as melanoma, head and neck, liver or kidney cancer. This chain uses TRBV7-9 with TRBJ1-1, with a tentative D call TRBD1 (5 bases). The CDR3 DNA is TGTGCCAGCAGCTTAGGGGGCTGGACATCCGCTTTCTTT. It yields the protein CASSLGGWTSAFF.